Listed below are T cell receptor beta chains from one sample, sequenced in a study of cytomegalovirus exposure and HLA in healthy donors. Measured with immunoSEQ multiplex PCR; TCRdb has only the in-frame clones, and not every one. The data contain tens of thousands of clones, around 79% of them seen just once; the ten biggest clones take up 4.6%. The sequenced sample was PBMCs. The receptors shown here come from a woman between 40 and 55 years old in good health and CMV-seropositive. The CDR3 runs from the conserved cysteine through the conserved F or W. A D gene is named only where the DNA matches it firmly. Expanded clones are given a class, and other clones once, few, many or no size at all.

V gene	clone size	J gene	D gene	CDR3 protein	CDR3 DNA
TRBV5-1	NA	TRBJ2-3	TRBD1	CASTSNGGRGPDTQYF	TGCGCCAGCACCTCTAATGGGGGCAGGGGGCCAGATACGCAGTATTTT
TRBV9	NA	TRBJ2-3	TRBD2	CASSLSSGSVADTQYF	TGTGCCAGCAGCCTCTCTAGCGGGAGTGTGGCAGATACGCAGTATTTT
TRBV20-1	NA	TRBJ1-1	NA	CSARSLPEAFF	TGCAGTGCTAGGTCCCTACCTGAAGCTTTCTTT
TRBV28	NA	TRBJ2-1	NA	CASSLELVEAPKNNEQFF	TGTGCCAGCAGTTTAGAGCTAGTTGAGGCCCCCAAAAACAATGAGCAGTTCTTC
TRBV6-1	NA	TRBJ2-1	NA	CASSPLRGSNEQFF	TGTGCCAGCAGTCCCCTAAGGGGATCCAATGAGCAGTTCTTC
TRBV19	NA	TRBJ1-5	TRBD1	CASSGTGVQPQHF	TGTGCCAGTAGTGGGACAGGGGTTCAGCCCCAGCATTTT
TRBV9	NA	TRBJ2-1	TRBD2	CASSVVAGSFNEQFF	TGTGCCAGCAGCGTAGTAGCGGGGAGCTTCAATGAGCAGTTCTTC
TRBV7-2	NA	TRBJ2-1	NA	CASSLGTYNEQFF	TGTGCCAGCAGCTTAGGGACATACAATGAGCAGTTCTTC
TRBV2	NA	TRBJ2-3	NA	CASSVPRGTTDTQYF	TGTGCCAGCAGTGTCCCTCGCGGTACCACAGATACGCAGTATTTT
TRBV28	NA	TRBJ2-7	TRBD2	CASSSLSSGLFTYEQYF	TGTGCCAGCAGTTCCCTCTCCTCGGGACTATTTACCTACGAGCAGTACTTC
TRBV5-1	NA	TRBJ1-2	NA	CASSLEMGSLYGYTF	TGCGCCAGCAGCTTGGAAATGGGGAGCCTCTATGGCTACACCTTC
TRBV19	NA	TRBJ2-1	NA	CATAEYRETLSDEQFF	TGTGCCACTGCGGAATATCGGGAGACCTTAAGTGATGAGCAGTTCTTC
TRBV27	NA	TRBJ1-2	NA	CASSLGHGNYGYTF	TGTGCCAGCAGTTTAGGTCACGGTAACTATGGCTACACCTTC
TRBV2	NA	TRBJ2-5	TRBD2	CASSRTSGKETQYF	TGTGCCAGCAGTCGGACTAGCGGGAAAGAGACCCAGTACTTC
TRBV6-5	NA	TRBJ2-7	TRBD2	CASSLAGPYEQYF	TGTGCCAGCAGCCTAGCGGGACCCTACGAGCAGTACTTC
TRBV29-1	NA	TRBJ2-1	NA	CITPNEQFF	TGCATCACACCTAATGAGCAGTTCTTC
TRBV9	NA	TRBJ1-3	NA	CASSVGPGDSGNTIYF	TGTGCCAGCAGCGTAGGACCGGGAGACTCTGGAAACACCATATATTTT
TRBV7-2	NA	TRBJ2-1	TRBD2	CASSPVAGGPYNEQFF	TGTGCCAGCAGCCCTGTGGCGGGAGGGCCTTACAATGAGCAGTTCTTC
TRBV19	once	TRBJ1-1	NA	CASSIGVEAAAFF	TGTGCCAGTAGTATTGGGGTGGAGGCGGCGGCTTTCTTT
TRBV28	NA	TRBJ1-5	TRBD1	CASSPGQGGSGWPQHF	TGTGCCAGCAGTCCGGGACAGGGGGGCTCGGGCTGGCCCCAGCATTTT
TRBV6-6	NA	TRBJ2-7	NA	CASSLASVYEQYF	TGTGCCAGCAGTCTCGCTAGCGTCTACGAGCAGTACTTC
TRBV5-8	NA	TRBJ1-1	TRBD1	CAGGDRGSTEAFF	TGTGCTGGAGGGGACAGGGGGTCGACTGAAGCTTTCTTT
TRBV7-3	NA	TRBJ2-7	TRBD1	CASSLMGQGHEQYF	TGTGCCAGCAGCTTAATGGGACAGGGTCACGAGCAGTACTTC
TRBV9	NA	TRBJ2-5	NA	CASSPGEQTQYF	TGTGCCAGCAGCCCGGGGGAACAGACCCAGTACTTC
TRBV10-3	NA	TRBJ2-1	NA	CAISGDSRNEQFF	TGTGCCATCAGTGGTGACTCCCGAAATGAGCAGTTCTTC
TRBV12-5	few	TRBJ2-2	TRBD1	CASVLGTGSNTGELFF	TGTGCTAGTGTTCTCGGGACAGGGTCGAACACCGGGGAGCTGTTTTTT
TRBV7-9	NA	TRBJ1-5	NA	CSSSRDGGGNQPQHF	TGTTCCAGCAGCAGGGACGGGGGGGGCAATCAGCCCCAGCATTTT
TRBV28	NA	TRBJ2-7	NA	CASSLTGPRGEQYF	TGTGCCAGCAGTTTGACCGGTCCCAGGGGCGAGCAGTACTTC
TRBV7-3	NA	TRBJ2-3	NA	CASSLKAGSTDTQYF	TGTGCCAGCAGCTTGAAGGCGGGGAGCACAGATACGCAGTATTTT
TRBV30	NA	TRBJ1-1	NA	CAWNRNTEAFF	TGTGCCTGGAACAGAAACACTGAAGCTTTCTTT
TRBV4-3	NA	TRBJ2-1	TRBD1	CASSIGTGRYNEQFF	TGCGCCAGCAGCATCGGGACAGGGCGTTACAATGAGCAGTTCTTC
TRBV6-5	NA	TRBJ2-2	NA	CASEAGRTGELFF	TGTGCCAGCGAGGCAGGGAGGACCGGGGAGCTGTTTTTT
TRBV29-1	NA	TRBJ2-7	NA	CSVGLANYEQYF	TGCAGCGTTGGGCTAGCGAATTACGAGCAGTACTTC
TRBV30	NA	TRBJ1-6	TRBD1	CAWSVGTGGTSPLHF	TGTGCCTGGAGTGTCGGAACAGGGGGCACTTCACCCCTCCACTTT
TRBV27	NA	TRBJ2-3	NA	CASSPTRSTDTQYF	TGTGCCAGCAGTCCGACTAGGAGCACAGATACGCAGTATTTT
TRBV7-9	NA	TRBJ1-1	NA	CASSLVVAFF	TGTGCCAGCAGCTTAGTAGTAGCTTTCTTT